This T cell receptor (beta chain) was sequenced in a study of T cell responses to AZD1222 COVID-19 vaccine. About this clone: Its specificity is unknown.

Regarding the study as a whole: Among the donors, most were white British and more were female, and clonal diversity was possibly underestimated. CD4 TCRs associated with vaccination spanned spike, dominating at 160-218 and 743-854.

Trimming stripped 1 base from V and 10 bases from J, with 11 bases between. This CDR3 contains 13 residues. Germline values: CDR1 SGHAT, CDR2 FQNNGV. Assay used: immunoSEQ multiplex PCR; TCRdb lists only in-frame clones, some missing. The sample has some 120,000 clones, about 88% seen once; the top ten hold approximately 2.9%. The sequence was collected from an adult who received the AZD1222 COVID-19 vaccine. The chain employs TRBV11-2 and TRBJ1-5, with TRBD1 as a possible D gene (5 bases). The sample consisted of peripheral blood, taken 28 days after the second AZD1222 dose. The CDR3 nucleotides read TGTGCCAGCAGCTTAGGAATCTGGACACCCCAGCATTTT. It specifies CASSLGIWTPQHF.